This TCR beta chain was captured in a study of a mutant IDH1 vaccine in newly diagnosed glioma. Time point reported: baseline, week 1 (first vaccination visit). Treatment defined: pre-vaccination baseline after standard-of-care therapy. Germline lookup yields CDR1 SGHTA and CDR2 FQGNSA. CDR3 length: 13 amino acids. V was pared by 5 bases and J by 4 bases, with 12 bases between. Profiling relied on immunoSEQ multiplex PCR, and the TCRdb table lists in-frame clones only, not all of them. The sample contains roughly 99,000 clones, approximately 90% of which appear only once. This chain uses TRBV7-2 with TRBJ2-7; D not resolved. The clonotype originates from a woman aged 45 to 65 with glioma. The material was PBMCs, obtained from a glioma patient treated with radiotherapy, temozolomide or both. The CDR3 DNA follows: TGTGCCAGCAGCCTGAACAACTGGTACGAGCAGTACTTC. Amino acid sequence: CASSLNNWYEQYF.